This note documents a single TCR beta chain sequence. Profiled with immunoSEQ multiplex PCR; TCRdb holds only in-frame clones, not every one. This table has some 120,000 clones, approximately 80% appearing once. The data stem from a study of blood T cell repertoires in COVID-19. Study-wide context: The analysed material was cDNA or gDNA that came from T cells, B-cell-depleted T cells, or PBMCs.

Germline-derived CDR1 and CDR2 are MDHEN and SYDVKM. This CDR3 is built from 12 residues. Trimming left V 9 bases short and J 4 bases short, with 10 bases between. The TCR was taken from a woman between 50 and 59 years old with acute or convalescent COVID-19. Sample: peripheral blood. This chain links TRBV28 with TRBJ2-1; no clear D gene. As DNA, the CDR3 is TGTGCCAGTCTAAGAAATTACAATGAGCAGTTCTTC. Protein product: CASLRNYNEQFF.